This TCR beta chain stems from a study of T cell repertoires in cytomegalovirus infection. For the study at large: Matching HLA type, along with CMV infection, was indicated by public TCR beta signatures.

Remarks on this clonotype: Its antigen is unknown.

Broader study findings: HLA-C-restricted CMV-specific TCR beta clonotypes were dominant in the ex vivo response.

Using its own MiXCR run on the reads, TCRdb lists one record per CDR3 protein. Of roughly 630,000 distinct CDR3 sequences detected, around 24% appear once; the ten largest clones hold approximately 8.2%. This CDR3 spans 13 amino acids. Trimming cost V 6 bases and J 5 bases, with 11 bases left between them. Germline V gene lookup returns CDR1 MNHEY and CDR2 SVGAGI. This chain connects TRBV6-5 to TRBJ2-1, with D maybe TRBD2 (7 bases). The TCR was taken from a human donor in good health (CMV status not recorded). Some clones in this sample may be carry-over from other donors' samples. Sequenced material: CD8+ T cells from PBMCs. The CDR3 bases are TGTGCCAGCAGCCGGGGGGCTCACAATGAGCAGTTCTTC. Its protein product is CASSRGAHNEQFF.